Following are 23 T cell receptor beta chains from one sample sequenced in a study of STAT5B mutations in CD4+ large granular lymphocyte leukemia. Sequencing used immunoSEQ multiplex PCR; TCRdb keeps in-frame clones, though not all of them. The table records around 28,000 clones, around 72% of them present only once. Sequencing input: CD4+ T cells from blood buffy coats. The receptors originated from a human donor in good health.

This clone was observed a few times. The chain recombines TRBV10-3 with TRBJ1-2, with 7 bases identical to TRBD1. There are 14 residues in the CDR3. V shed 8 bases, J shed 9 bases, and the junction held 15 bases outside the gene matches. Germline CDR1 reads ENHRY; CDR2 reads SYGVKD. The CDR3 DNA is TGTGCCATCTCGGCGGGGGACAGCTCCAACCGCTACACCTTC. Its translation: CAISAGDSSNRYTF.

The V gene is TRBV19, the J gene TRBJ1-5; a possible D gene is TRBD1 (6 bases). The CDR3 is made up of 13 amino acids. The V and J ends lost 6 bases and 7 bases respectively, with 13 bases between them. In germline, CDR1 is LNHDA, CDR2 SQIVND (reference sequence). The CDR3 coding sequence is TGTGCCAGTAGCAGGACAGAGGAACAGCCCCAGCATTTT. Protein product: CASSRTEEQPQHF.

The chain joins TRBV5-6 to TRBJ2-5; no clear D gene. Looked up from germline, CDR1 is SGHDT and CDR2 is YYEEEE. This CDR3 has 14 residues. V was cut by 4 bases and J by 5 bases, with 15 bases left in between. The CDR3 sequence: CASSLGTLRETQYF. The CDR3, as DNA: TGTGCCAGCAGCCTCGGCACCCTCCGGGAGACCCAGTACTTC.

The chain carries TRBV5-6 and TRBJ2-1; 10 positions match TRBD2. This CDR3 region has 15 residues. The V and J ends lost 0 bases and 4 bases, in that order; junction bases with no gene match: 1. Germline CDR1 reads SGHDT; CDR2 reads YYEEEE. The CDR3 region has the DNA TGTGCCAGCAGCTTGGAAGCGGGAGGGTACAATGAGCAGTTCTTC. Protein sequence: CASSLEAGGYNEQFF.

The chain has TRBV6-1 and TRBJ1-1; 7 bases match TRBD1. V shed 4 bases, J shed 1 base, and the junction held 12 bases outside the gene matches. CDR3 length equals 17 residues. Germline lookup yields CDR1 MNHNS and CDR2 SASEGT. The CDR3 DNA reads TGTGCCAGCAGTGCCTTCGCGACAGGGCCTTCGAACACTGAAGCTTTCTTT. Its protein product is CASSAFATGPSNTEAFF.

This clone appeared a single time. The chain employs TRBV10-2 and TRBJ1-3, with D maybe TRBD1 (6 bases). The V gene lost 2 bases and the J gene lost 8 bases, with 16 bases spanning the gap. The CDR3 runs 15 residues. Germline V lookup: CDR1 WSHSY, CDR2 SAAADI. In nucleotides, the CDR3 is TGCGCCAGCAGTGAGCCAACAACAGGGCCGGACACCATATATTTT. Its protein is CASSEPTTGPDTIYF.

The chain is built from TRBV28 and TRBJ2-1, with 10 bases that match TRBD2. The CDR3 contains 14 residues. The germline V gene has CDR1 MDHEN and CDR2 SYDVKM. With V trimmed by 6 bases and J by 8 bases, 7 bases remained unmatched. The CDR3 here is CASSQPGLAYEQFF. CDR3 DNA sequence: TGTGCCAGCAGCCAACCGGGACTAGCGTATGAGCAGTTCTTC. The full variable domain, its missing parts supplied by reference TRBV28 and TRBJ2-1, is DVKVTQSSRYLVKRTGEKVFLECVQDMDHENMFWYRQDPGLGLRLIYFSYDVKMKEKGDIPEGYSVSREKKERFSLILESASTNQTSMYLCASSQPGLAYEQFFGPGTRLTVL.

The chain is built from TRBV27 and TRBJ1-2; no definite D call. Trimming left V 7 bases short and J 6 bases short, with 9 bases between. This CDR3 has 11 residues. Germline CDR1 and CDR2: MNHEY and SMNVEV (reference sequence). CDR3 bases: TGTGCCAGCACCTCAGGAGATGGCTACACCTTC. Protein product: CASTSGDGYTF.

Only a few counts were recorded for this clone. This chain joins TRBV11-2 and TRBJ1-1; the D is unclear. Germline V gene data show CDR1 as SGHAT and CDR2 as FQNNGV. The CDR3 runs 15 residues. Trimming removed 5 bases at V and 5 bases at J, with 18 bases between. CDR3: CASSVLEGGSTEAFF. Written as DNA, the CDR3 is TGTGCCAGCAGCGTTCTCGAAGGAGGGTCAACTGAAGCTTTCTTT.

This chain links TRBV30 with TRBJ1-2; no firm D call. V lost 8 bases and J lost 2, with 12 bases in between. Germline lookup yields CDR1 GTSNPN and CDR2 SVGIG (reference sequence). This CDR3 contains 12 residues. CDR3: CAAQDLNYGYTF. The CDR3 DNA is TGTGCCGCCCAAGATTTAAACTATGGCTACACCTTC.

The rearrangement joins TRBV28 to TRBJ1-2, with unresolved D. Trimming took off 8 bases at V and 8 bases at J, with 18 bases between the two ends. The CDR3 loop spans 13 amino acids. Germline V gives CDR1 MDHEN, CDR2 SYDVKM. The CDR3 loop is CASLAPPMRGYTF. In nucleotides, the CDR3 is TGTGCCAGCCTCGCACCCCCGATGAGGGGCTACACCTTC.

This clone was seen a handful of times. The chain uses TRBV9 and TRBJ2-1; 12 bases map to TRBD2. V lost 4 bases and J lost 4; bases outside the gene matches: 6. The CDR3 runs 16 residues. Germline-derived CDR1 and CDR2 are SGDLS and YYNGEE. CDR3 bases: TGTGCCAGCAGCCCAGCTAGCGGGAGGGTTTACAATGAGCAGTTCTTC. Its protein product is CASSPASGRVYNEQFF.

Written as DNA, the CDR3 is TGTGCCAGCCTTCCGACAGGGGAGGGCACTGAAGCTTTCTTT. Its translation is CASLPTGEGTEAFF. The chain has TRBV2 and TRBJ1-1; 8 positions agree with TRBD1. The CDR3 is made up of 14 amino acids. The V and J ends lost 8 bases and 4 bases, in that order; junction bases with no gene match: 9. In germline, CDR1 is SNHLY, CDR2 FYNNEI.

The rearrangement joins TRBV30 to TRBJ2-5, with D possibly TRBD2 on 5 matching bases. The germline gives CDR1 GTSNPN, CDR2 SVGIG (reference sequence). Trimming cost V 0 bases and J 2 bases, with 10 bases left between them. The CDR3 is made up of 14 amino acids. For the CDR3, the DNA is TGTGCCTGGAGTGTAAAGGGCGGGCAAGAGACCCAGTACTTC. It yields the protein CAWSVKGGQETQYF.

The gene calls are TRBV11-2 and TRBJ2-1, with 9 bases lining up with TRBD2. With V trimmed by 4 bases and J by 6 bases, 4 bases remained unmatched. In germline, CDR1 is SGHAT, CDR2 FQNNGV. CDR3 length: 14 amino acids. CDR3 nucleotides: TGTGCCAGCAGCTCAGCGGGAGGAGGCAATGAGCAGTTCTTC. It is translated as CASSSAGGGNEQFF.

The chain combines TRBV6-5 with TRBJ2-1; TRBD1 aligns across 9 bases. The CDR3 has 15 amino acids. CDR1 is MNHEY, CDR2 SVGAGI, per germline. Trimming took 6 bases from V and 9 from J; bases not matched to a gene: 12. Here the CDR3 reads CASSRTGGPASEQFF. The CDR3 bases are TGTGCCAGCAGCAGAACAGGGGGCCCCGCGTCTGAGCAGTTCTTC.

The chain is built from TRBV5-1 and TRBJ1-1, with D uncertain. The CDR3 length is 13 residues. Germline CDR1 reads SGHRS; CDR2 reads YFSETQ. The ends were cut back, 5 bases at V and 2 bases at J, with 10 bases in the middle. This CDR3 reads CASSLQSNTEAFF. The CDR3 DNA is TGCGCCAGCAGTCTTCAGAGTAACACTGAAGCTTTCTTT.

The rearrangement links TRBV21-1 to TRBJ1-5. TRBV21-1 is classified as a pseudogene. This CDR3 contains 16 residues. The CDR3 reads CASSAFYRGRFCPQHF. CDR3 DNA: TGTGCCAGCAGCGCTTTCTATAGGGGACGTTTTTGCCCCCAGCATTTT.

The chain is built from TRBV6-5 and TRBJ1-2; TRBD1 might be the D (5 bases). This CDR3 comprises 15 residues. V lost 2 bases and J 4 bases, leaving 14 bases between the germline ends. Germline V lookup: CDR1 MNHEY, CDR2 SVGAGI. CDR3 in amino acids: CASSYNPSTGYGYTF. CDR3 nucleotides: TGTGCCAGCAGTTACAACCCTTCTACAGGCTATGGCTACACCTTC.

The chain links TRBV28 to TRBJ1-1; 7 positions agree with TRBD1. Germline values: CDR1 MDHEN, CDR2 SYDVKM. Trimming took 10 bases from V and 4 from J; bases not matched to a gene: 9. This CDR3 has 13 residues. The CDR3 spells CATNPGQTTEAFF. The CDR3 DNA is TGTGCCACCAATCCGGGACAGACCACTGAAGCTTTCTTT.

CDR3 sequence reads: CASRERLAGGGSYNEQFF. In DNA form, the CDR3 reads TGTGCCAGCAGGGAACGGCTAGCGGGAGGGGGCTCCTACAATGAGCAGTTCTTC. V usage is TRBV6-1 and J usage is TRBJ2-1; 12 bases align to TRBD2. The V gene end was trimmed by 6 bases and the J gene end by 0 bases; junction bases not matched to a gene: 9. CDR3 size: 18 residues. The germline V gene encodes CDR1 MNHNS and CDR2 SASEGT.

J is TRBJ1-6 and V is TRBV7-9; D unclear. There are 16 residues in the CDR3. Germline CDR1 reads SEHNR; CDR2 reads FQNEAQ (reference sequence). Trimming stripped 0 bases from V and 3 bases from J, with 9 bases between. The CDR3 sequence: CASSLAYGIYNSPLHF. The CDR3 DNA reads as TGTGCCAGCAGCTTAGCGTACGGGATCTATAATTCACCCCTCCACTTT. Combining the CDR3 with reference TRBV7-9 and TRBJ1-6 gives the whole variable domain DTGVSQNPRHKITKRGQNVTFRCDPISEHNRLYWYRQTLGQGPEFLTYFQNEAQLEKSRLLSDRFSAERPKGSFSTLEIQRTEQGDSAMYLCASSLAYGIYNSPLHFGNGTRLTVT.

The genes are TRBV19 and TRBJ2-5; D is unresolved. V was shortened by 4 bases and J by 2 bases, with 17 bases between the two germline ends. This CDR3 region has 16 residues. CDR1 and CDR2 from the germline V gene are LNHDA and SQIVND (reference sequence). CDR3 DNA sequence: TGTGCCAGTAGTACCCGATCTCCATGGGGACAAGAGACCCAGTACTTC. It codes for CASSTRSPWGQETQYF.